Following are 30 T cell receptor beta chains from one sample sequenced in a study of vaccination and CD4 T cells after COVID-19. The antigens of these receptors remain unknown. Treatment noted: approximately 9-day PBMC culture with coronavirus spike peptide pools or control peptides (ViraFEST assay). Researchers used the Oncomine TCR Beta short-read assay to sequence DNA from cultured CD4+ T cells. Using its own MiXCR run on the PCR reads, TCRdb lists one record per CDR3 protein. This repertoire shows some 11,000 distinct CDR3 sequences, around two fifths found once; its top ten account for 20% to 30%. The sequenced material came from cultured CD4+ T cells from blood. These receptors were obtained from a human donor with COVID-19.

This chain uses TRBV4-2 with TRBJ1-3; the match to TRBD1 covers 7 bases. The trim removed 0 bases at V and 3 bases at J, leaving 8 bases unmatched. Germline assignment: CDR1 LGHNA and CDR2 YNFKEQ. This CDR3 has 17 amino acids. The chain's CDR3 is CASSQDVGRGGGNTIYF. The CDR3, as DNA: TGTGCCAGCAGCCAAGATGTGGGCAGGGGGGGTGGAAACACCATATATTTT.

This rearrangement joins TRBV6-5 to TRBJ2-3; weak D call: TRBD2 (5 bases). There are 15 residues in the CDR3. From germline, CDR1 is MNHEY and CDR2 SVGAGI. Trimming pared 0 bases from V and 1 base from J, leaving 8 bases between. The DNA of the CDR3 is TGTGCCAGCAGTTACTCGTTGGGAGGCACAGATACGCAGTATTTT. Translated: CASSYSLGGTDTQYF.

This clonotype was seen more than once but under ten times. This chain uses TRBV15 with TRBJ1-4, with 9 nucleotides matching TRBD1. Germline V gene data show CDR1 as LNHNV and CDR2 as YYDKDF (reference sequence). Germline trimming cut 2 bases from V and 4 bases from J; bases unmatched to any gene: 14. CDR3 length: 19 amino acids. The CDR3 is CATSRPPGQGRRSNEKLFF. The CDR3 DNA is TGTGCCACCAGCAGACCTCCGGGACAGGGAAGGCGAAGTAATGAAAAACTGTTTTTT. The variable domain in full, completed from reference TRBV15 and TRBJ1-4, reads DAMVIQNPRYQVTQFGKPVTLSCSQTLNHNVMYWYQQKSSQAPKLLFHYYDKDFNNEADTPDNFQSRRPNTSFCFLDIRSPGLGDTAMYLCATSRPPGQGRRSNEKLFFGSGTQLSVL.

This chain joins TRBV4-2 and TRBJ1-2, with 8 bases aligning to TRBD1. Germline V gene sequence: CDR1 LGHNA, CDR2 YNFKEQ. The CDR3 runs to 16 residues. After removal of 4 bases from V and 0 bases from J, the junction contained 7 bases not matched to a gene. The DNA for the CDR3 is TGTGCCAGCAGCCGGACAGGGTCGGGTACTAACTATGGCTACACCTTC. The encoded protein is CASSRTGSGTNYGYTF.

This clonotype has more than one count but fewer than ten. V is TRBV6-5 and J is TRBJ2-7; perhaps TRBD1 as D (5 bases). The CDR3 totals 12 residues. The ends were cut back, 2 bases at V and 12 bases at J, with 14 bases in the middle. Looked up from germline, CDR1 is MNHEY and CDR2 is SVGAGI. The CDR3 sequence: CASSYLTDFRYF. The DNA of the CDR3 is TGTGCCAGCAGTTACCTGACAGACTTTCGGTACTTC.

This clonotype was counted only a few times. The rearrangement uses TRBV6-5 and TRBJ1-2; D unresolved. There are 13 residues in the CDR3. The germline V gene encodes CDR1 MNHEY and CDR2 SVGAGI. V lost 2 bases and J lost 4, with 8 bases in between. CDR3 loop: CASSYPDFYGYTF. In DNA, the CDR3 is TGTGCCAGCAGTTACCCGGATTTCTATGGCTACACCTTC.

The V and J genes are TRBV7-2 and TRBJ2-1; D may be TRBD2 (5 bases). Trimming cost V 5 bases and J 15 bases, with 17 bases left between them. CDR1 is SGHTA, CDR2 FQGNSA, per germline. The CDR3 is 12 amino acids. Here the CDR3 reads CASSQGRRRLFF. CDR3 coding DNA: TGTGCCAGCAGCCAAGGACGGAGGCGTCTGTTCTTC. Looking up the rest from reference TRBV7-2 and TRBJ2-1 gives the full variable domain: GAGVSQSPSNKVTEKGKDVELRCDPISGHTALYWYRQSLGQGLEFLIYFQGNSAPDKSGLPSDRFSAERTGGSVSTLTIQRTQQEDSAVYLCASSQGRRRLFFGPGTRLTVL.

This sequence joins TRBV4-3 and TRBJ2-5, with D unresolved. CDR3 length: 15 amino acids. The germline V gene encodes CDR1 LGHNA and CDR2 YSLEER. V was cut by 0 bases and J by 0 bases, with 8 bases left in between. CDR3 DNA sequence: TGCGCCAGCAGCCAAGATTGGAAGGACCAAGAGACCCAGTACTTC. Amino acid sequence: CASSQDWKDQETQYF.

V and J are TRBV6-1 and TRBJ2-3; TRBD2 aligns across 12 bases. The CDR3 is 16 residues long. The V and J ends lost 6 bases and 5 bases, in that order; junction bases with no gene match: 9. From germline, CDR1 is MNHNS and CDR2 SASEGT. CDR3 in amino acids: CASSATSGGGVDTQYF. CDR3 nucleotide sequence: TGTGCCAGCAGCGCGACTAGCGGGGGCGGGGTAGATACGCAGTATTTT.

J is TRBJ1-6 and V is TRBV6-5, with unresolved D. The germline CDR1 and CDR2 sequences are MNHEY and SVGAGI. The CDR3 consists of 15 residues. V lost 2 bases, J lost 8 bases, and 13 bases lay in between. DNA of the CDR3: TGTGCCAGCAGTTACGCGGGCCAACCCTATTCACCCCTCCACTTT. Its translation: CASSYAGQPYSPLHF.

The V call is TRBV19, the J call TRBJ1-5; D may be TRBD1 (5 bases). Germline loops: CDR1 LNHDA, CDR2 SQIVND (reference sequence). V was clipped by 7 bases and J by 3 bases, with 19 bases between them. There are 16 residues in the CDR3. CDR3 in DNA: TGTGCCAGTAATAGGGGAGTACAGCTACTCAATCAGCCCCAGCATTTT. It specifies CASNRGVQLLNQPQHF.

The CDR3 DNA is TGTGCCACCACTAGCGGGGGTTCAGATACGCAGTATTTT. It yields the protein CATTSGGSDTQYF. The rearrangement joins TRBV15 to TRBJ2-3; 10 positions agree with TRBD2. This CDR3 comprises 13 residues. Germline V gene sequence: CDR1 LNHNV, CDR2 YYDKDF (reference sequence). V lost 7 bases to trimming and J lost 4 bases; unmatched junction nucleotides: 2.

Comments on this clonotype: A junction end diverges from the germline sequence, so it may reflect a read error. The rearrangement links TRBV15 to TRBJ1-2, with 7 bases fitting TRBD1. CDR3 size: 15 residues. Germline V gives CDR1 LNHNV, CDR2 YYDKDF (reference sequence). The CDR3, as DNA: TGTGCCGCCAGCAGGGGGGGTGGGGGTACCTATGGCTACACCTTC. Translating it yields CAASRGGGGTYGYTF. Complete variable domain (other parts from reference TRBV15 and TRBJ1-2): DAMVIQNPRYQVTQFGKPVTLSCSQTLNHNVMYWYQQKSSQAPKLLFHYYDKDFNNEADTPDNFQSRRPNTSFCFLDIRSPGLGDTAMYLCAASRGGGGTYGYTFGSGTRLTVV.

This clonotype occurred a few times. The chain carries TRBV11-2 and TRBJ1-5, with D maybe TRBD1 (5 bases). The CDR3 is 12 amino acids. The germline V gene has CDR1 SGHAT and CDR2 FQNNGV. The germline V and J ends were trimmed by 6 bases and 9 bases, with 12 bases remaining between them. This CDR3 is CASRGEEPPQHF. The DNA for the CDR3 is TGTGCCAGCAGAGGGGAGGAACCGCCCCAGCATTTT.

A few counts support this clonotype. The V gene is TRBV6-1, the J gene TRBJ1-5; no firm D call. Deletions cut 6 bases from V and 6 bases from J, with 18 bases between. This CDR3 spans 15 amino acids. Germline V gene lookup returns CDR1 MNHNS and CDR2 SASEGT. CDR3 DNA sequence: TGTGCCAGCAGACCACCCGGCGGTTCTTTTCAGCCCCAGCATTTT. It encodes CASRPPGGSFQPQHF.

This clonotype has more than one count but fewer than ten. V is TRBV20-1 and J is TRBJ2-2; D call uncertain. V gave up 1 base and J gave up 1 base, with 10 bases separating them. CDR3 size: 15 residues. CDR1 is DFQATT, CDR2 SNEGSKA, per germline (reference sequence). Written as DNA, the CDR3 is TGCAGTGCTAGAGGGAATAGGCGGAACACCGGGGAGCTGTTTTTT. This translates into CSARGNRRNTGELFF.

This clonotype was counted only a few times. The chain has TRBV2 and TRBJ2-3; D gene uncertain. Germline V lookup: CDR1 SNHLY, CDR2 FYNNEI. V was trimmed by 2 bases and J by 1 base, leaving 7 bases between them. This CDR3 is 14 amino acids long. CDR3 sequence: CASSERPGTDTQYF. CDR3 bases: TGTGCCAGCAGTGAAAGACCGGGCACAGATACGCAGTATTTT.

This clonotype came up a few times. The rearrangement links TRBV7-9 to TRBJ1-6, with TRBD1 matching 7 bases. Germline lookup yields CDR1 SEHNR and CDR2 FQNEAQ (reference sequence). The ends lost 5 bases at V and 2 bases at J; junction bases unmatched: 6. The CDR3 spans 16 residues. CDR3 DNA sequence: TGTGCCAGCAGCGTACACGGGACAGCCTATAATTCACCCCTCCACTTT. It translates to CASSVHGTAYNSPLHF.

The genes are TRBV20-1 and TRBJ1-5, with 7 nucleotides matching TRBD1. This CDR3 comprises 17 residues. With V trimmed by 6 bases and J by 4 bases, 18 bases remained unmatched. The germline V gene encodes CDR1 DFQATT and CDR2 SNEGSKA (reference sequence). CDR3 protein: CSASVPLQGRGNQPQHF. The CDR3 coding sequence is TGCAGTGCCAGTGTCCCGCTACAGGGGAGGGGGAATCAGCCCCAGCATTTT.

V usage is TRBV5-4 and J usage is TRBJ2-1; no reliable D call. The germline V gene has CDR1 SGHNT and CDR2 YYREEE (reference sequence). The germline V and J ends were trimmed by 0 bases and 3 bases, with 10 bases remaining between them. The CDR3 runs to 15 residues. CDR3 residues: CASSLEGPLYNEQFF. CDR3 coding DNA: TGTGCCAGCAGCTTGGAAGGTCCTCTCTACAATGAGCAGTTCTTC.

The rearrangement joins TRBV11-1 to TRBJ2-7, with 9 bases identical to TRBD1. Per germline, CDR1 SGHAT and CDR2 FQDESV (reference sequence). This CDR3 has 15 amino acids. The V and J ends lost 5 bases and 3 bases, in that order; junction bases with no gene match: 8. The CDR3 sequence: CASSEDRGGNYEQYF. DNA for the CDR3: TGTGCCAGCAGCGAGGACAGGGGCGGTAACTACGAGCAGTACTTC. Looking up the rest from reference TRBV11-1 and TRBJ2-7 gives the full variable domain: EAEVAQSPRYKITEKSQAVAFWCDPISGHATLYWYRQILGQGPELLVQFQDESVVDDSQLPKDRFSAERLKGVDSTLKIQPAELGDSAMYLCASSEDRGGNYEQYFGPGTRLTVT.

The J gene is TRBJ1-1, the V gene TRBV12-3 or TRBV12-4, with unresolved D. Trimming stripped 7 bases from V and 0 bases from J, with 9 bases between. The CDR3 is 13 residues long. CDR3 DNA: TGTGCCAGCACCACGGGCCTGAACACTGAAGCTTTCTTT. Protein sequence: CASTTGLNTEAFF.

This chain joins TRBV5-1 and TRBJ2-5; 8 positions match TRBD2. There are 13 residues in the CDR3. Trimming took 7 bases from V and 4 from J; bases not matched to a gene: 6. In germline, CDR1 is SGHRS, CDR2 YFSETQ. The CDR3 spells CASRAGGGETQYF. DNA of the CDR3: TGCGCCAGCCGGGCGGGGGGCGGAGAGACCCAGTACTTC.

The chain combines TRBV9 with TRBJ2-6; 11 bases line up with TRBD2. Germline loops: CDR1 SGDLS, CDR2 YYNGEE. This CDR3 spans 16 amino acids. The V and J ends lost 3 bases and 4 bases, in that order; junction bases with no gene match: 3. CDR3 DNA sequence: TGTGCCAGCAGCGCTAGCGGGGGGTCGGGGGCCAACGTCCTGACTTTC. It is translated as CASSASGGSGANVLTF.

The CDR3, as DNA: TGTGCCAGCAGTTCCGGGACAGGGTCTGGTGGCTACACCTTC. Translated: CASSSGTGSGGYTF. The chain has TRBV5-4 and TRBJ1-2; 9 positions agree with TRBD1. Germline V gene sequence: CDR1 SGHNT, CDR2 YYREEE (reference sequence). This CDR3 region has 14 residues. The V and J ends lost 5 bases and 7 bases, in that order; junction bases with no gene match: 9.

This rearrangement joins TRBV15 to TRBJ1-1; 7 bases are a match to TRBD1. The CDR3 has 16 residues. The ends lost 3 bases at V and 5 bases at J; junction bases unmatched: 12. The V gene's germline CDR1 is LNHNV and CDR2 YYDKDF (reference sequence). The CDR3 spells CATSSPHDRVGTEAFF. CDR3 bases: TGTGCCACCAGCAGTCCACACGACAGGGTAGGTACTGAAGCTTTCTTT.

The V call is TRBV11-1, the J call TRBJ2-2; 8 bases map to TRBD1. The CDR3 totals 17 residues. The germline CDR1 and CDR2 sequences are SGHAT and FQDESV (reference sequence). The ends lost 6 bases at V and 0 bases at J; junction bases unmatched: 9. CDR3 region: CASRLIETGANTGELFF. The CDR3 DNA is TGTGCCAGCAGGTTGATCGAGACAGGGGCGAACACCGGGGAGCTGTTTTTT.

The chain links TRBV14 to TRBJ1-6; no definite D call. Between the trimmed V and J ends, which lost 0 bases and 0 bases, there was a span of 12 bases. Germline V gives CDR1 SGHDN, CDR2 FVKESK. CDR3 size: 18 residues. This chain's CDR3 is CASSQELASFSYNSPLHF. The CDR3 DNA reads TGTGCCAGCAGCCAAGAATTGGCCAGCTTCTCCTATAATTCACCCCTCCACTTT.

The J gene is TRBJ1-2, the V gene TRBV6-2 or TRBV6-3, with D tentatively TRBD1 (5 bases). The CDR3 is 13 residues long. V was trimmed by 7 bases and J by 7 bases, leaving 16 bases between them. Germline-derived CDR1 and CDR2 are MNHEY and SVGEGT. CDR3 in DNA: TGTGCCAGCATCCCGATTACCGGGGGTGGCTACACCTTC. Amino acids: CASIPITGGGYTF.

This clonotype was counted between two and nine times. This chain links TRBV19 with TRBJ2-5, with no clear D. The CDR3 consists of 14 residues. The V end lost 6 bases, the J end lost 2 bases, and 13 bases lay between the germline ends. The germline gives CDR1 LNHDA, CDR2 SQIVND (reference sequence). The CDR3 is CASSGREHQETQYF. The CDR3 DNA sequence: TGTGCCAGTAGCGGAAGGGAACATCAAGAGACCCAGTACTTC.